This T cell receptor (beta chain) was identified in a study of long-term antiretroviral therapy in people with HIV. It was version v3.0 of the immunoSEQ assay that was run at survey level. TCRdb's table, derived via immunoSEQ multiplex PCR, lists solely in-frame clones and lacks some. Among tens of thousands of clones, over 80% were seen once, and the ten largest hold about 5.9%. The CDR3 totals 15 residues. V dropped 3 bases and J dropped 0 bases, with 13 bases sitting between them. CDR1 and CDR2 (germline): SGDLS, YYNGEE. Source: unsorted PBMCs, taken 1 year after starting antiretroviral therapy. This TCR derives from a man aged 18 to 29 with HIV. The chain joins TRBV9 to TRBJ2-7; D is perhaps TRBD2 (6 bases). CDR3 sequence: CASSEGGRGSYEQYF. In DNA form, the CDR3 reads TGTGCCAGCAGCGAGGGAGGACGGGGCTCCTACGAGCAGTACTTC.